The sequence of this T cell receptor beta chain was determined in a study of CD8+ T cells in alopecia areata. Study context: The graft donors were approximately 6-12-month-old C3H/HeJ mice with spontaneous alopecia, and their skin went to approximately 7-11-week-old female C3H/HeJ mice.

The CDR3 contains 13 residues. V lost 10 bases to trimming and J lost 1 base; unmatched junction nucleotides: 2. Germline lookup yields CDR1 MSHET and CDR2 SYDVDS. Study outcomes and limitations: Lesional scalp, notably in alopecia totalis/universalis, had clonality above that of normal scalp. Although TCR sharing was seen in mice, sharing across patients was less clear, possibly for HLA-related reasons. In scalp samples, resident alphabeta T cells of normal skin are also sequenced.

cDNA reverse transcribed from extracted RNA served as the sequencing template. Sequenced by immunoSEQ multiplex PCR; TCRdb stores in-frame clones only, minus some. This sample comprises over 250,000 clones, none seen once only. Sorting used CD4, CD8alpha, NKG2D, NKG2ACE and other markers on pooled cutaneous lymph node cells. This clone was counted only a few times. Its specificity is unknown. Mouse germline and gene names are used. The read ends 4 residues before the CDR3 terminus; that terminus is restored from the germline J gene. The material sequenced was CD4+ T cells sorted from a lymph node. The receptor was derived from a C3H/HeJ mouse with alopecia areata. MHC haplotype here: H2-k. This rearrangement joins TRBV29 to TRBJ2-1; 9 positions match TRBD1. The CDR3 sequence is CATGTGNYAEQFF. The CDR3 bases that were read are TGTGCTACCGGGACAGGGAACTATGCT.